This is a list of T cell receptor beta chains from one sample in a study of T cell responses to AZD1222 COVID-19 vaccine. The protocol was immunoSEQ multiplex PCR, while the TCRdb copy is restricted to in-frame clones and leaves out a portion. The repertoire holds over 150,000 clones, with 85% to 95% as singletons. Specimen: peripheral blood, collected on day 0 of AZD1222 vaccination. The source is an adult in good health. The CDR3 runs from the conserved cysteine through the conserved F or W. The order of the fields is CDR3 DNA, CDR3 protein, V gene, clone size, J gene, D gene. D genes are given only for firm matches. Where a row states a size, it is once, few, many or the class of an expanded clone; other rows omit it.

DNA: TGTGCCAGCAGTAAAAACCGGCGGGGTCCCTGTAATGAAAAACTGTTTTTT
CDR3: CASSKNRRGPCNEKLFF
V: TRBV21-1
size: once
J: TRBJ1-4
D: -

DNA: TGTGCCAGCAGGCCGCCAACAAGCTATGGCTACACCTTC
CDR3: CASRPPTSYGYTF
V: TRBV6-5
size: -
J: TRBJ1-2
D: -

DNA: TGTGCCAGCAGCTTTTCAGCATGGGACCTTGGCTACACCTTC
CDR3: CASSFSAWDLGYTF
V: TRBV5-6
size: -
J: TRBJ1-2
D: -

DNA: TGTGCCTGGAGTCCTTGGGGGGGTGAAAAACTGTTTTTT
CDR3: CAWSPWGGEKLFF
V: TRBV30
size: -
J: TRBJ1-4
D: -

DNA: TGCAGCGTAGTTGCGGCTAATGAAAAACTGTTTTTT
CDR3: CSVVAANEKLFF
V: TRBV29-1
size: -
J: TRBJ1-4
D: -

DNA: TGCGCCAGCAGCCAAGATAACACGGACACCGGGGAGCTGTTTTTT
CDR3: CASSQDNTDTGELFF
V: TRBV4-3
size: once
J: TRBJ2-2
D: -

DNA: TGTGCCAGTAGTATAGAGGGAGGCGGAAACACCATATATTTT
CDR3: CASSIEGGGNTIYF
V: TRBV19
size: -
J: TRBJ1-3
D: -

DNA: TGTGCCAGCAGGTTTGGCGGGGGGGCCCAAGAGACCCAGTACTTC
CDR3: CASRFGGGAQETQYF
V: TRBV2
size: -
J: TRBJ2-5
D: TRBD2

DNA: TGTGCCAGCTCACCACGGCCTAGCGGGGTTCAAGAGACCCAGTACTTC
CDR3: CASSPRPSGVQETQYF
V: TRBV18
size: -
J: TRBJ2-5
D: TRBD2

DNA: TGTGCCACCAGCAGAGTTCTAGCGAACACTGAAGCTTTCTTT
CDR3: CATSRVLANTEAFF
V: TRBV15
size: -
J: TRBJ1-1
D: -

DNA: TGTGCCAGCAGCCAAGGGACAGGGGGCGCAACCATTCAGTACTTC
CDR3: CASSQGTGGATIQYF
V: TRBV4-2
size: -
J: TRBJ2-4
D: TRBD1

DNA: TGTGCCAGTAGTATCGCTAGCGGGAGGCATGAGCAGTTCTTC
CDR3: CASSIASGRHEQFF
V: TRBV19
size: -
J: TRBJ2-1
D: TRBD2

DNA: TGCGCCAGCAGTGAGTCGCGAGAGTACAATGAGCAGTTCTTC
CDR3: CASSESREYNEQFF
V: TRBV10-1
size: -
J: TRBJ2-1
D: -

DNA: TGTGCCAGTAGTATAGCTAGCGGGAGAGAGCAGTACTTC
CDR3: CASSIASGREQYF
V: TRBV19
size: once
J: TRBJ2-7
D: TRBD2

DNA: TGTGCCAGTAGTTCGGGTCAGCCCCAGCATTTT
CDR3: CASSSGQPQHF
V: TRBV19
size: -
J: TRBJ1-5
D: -

DNA: TGTGCCAGCAGCGTAGGGACAGGGAATGAGCAGTTCTTC
CDR3: CASSVGTGNEQFF
V: TRBV9
size: -
J: TRBJ2-1
D: TRBD1

DNA: TGCGCCAGCAGCTTGGACAGGGGCTCCTACGAGCAGTACTTC
CDR3: CASSLDRGSYEQYF
V: TRBV5-1
size: -
J: TRBJ2-7
D: TRBD1

DNA: TGTGCCAGCAGCCCCGTAACGGGAACTGGCTACACCTTC
CDR3: CASSPVTGTGYTF
V: TRBV28
size: -
J: TRBJ1-2
D: -

DNA: TGTGCCAGCTCCAGAACCGGGGACACTGAAGCTTTCTTT
CDR3: CASSRTGDTEAFF
V: TRBV28
size: -
J: TRBJ1-1
D: -

DNA: TGCGCCAGCCGAGACCGGGGGGCAGCGAACACCGGGGAGCTGTTTTTT
CDR3: CASRDRGAANTGELFF
V: TRBV5-1
size: -
J: TRBJ2-2
D: -

DNA: TGCAGCGATTCCGGGACAGCGAACACTGAAGCTTTCTTT
CDR3: CSDSGTANTEAFF
V: TRBV29-1
size: few
J: TRBJ1-1
D: TRBD1

DNA: TGCGCCAGCAGCTTGGCCGGTCCAGCAGACTACAATGAGCAGTTCTTC
CDR3: CASSLAGPADYNEQFF
V: TRBV5-1
size: once
J: TRBJ2-1
D: -

DNA: TGTGCCAGCCGCAGGTTAAAACTGTTTTTT
CDR3: CASRRLKLFF
V: TRBV6-5
size: -
J: TRBJ1-4
D: -

DNA: TGTGCCTCGGGCAGGGCAAATCAGCCCCAGCATTTT
CDR3: CASGRANQPQHF
V: TRBV28
size: -
J: TRBJ1-5
D: -

DNA: TGTGCCAGCGGTCTCGGGGCGTATAATTCACCCCTCCACTTT
CDR3: CASGLGAYNSPLHF
V: TRBV28
size: once
J: TRBJ1-6
D: -

DNA: TGTGCCAGCAGCCAAGAAAGGGGAGGCGGCTACACCTTC
CDR3: CASSQERGGGYTF
V: TRBV3-1/TRBV3-2
size: -
J: TRBJ1-2
D: -

DNA: TGTGCCAGCAGTTACCCCGCGGGCCGAGGGGGAACTGAAGCTTTCTTT
CDR3: CASSYPAGRGGTEAFF
V: TRBV6-5
size: -
J: TRBJ1-1
D: -

DNA: TGTGCCAGCAGTTTATTTGAGGGATACTCCGAAGCTTTCTTT
CDR3: CASSLFEGYSEAFF
V: TRBV27
size: -
J: TRBJ1-1
D: -

DNA: TGTGCCACCAGCAGAGAGGGACAGGGGTCCGAGCAGTACTTC
CDR3: CATSREGQGSEQYF
V: TRBV15
size: -
J: TRBJ2-7
D: TRBD1

DNA: TGTGCCAGCAGAAGCAGACTAGCGCTTGTGGACACAGATACGCAGTATTTT
CDR3: CASRSRLALVDTDTQYF
V: TRBV5-5
size: once
J: TRBJ2-3
D: TRBD2

DNA: TGCGCCAGCAGCCGCGGGGGGTACGGCTCTGGGGCCAACGTCCTGACTTTC
CDR3: CASSRGGYGSGANVLTF
V: TRBV4-1
size: -
J: TRBJ2-6
D: TRBD2

DNA: TGTGCCATCAGTGAACCAGGGGAGCTGGGGCAGTACTTC
CDR3: CAISEPGELGQYF
V: TRBV10-3
size: -
J: TRBJ2-7
D: -

DNA: TGTGCCAGCAGCATCAACTACTCTAAACTTGGCTACACCTTC
CDR3: CASSINYSKLGYTF
V: TRBV7-3
size: -
J: TRBJ1-2
D: -

DNA: TGCGCCAGCAGTCGAGACAGGGTAAAGTTCGGCTACACCTTC
CDR3: CASSRDRVKFGYTF
V: TRBV23-1
size: -
J: TRBJ1-2
D: TRBD1

DNA: TGTGCCAGCAGCCGAGGGGGGAGCAATCAGCCCCAGCATTTT
CDR3: CASSRGGSNQPQHF
V: TRBV7-9
size: -
J: TRBJ1-5
D: -

DNA: TGCGCCAGCAGCTTGGGACCCCAGAACACTGAAGCTTTCTTT
CDR3: CASSLGPQNTEAFF
V: TRBV5-1
size: -
J: TRBJ1-1
D: -

DNA: TGTGCCAGCAGGGGACAGGGACCAGATACGCAGTATTTT
CDR3: CASRGQGPDTQYF
V: TRBV6-5
size: -
J: TRBJ2-3
D: TRBD1

DNA: TGTGCCAGTAGTAAGTTACAGGGGGCGTCGGATGGCTACACCTTC
CDR3: CASSKLQGASDGYTF
V: TRBV19
size: -
J: TRBJ1-2
D: TRBD1

DNA: TGTGCCAGCAGACTTTCAGGCGGGGGAACCGGGGAGCTGTTTTTT
CDR3: CASRLSGGGTGELFF
V: TRBV7-9
size: -
J: TRBJ2-2
D: TRBD2

DNA: TGTGCCAGCAGCTTAGCTGGACAGGAATTTGGTGGCTACACCTTC
CDR3: CASSLAGQEFGGYTF
V: TRBV7-9
size: -
J: TRBJ1-2
D: TRBD1

DNA: TGTGCCTGGACCCTGTACGGGCAGGGGAATCAGCCCCAGCATTTT
CDR3: CAWTLYGQGNQPQHF
V: TRBV30
size: -
J: TRBJ1-5
D: -

DNA: TGTGCCAGTACGCGGGGGCGCGGGGACACCGGGGAGCTGTTTTTT
CDR3: CASTRGRGDTGELFF
V: TRBV19
size: -
J: TRBJ2-2
D: -

DNA: TGTGCCAGCAGTTTTGGAAGCAGAGCGCAGTATTTT
CDR3: CASSFGSRAQYF
V: TRBV12-3/TRBV12-4
size: -
J: TRBJ2-3
D: -

DNA: TGTGCCAGCAGCCTTACAGGGGGAGGACAGCCCCAGCATTTT
CDR3: CASSLTGGGQPQHF
V: TRBV7-9
size: -
J: TRBJ1-5
D: TRBD1

DNA: TGTGCCAGCAGCCTTCAAGGGGTAGAGACCCAGTACTTC
CDR3: CASSLQGVETQYF
V: TRBV7-8
size: -
J: TRBJ2-5
D: -

DNA: TGCGCCAGCAGCTCCTCGTTCAATTCACCCCTCCACTTT
CDR3: CASSSSFNSPLHF
V: TRBV5-1
size: once
J: TRBJ1-6
D: -

DNA: TGTGCCAGTAGCCTCCGGAGGACGGCCGCTTCGGCTTTCTTT
CDR3: CASSLRRTAASAFF
V: TRBV19
size: -
J: TRBJ1-1
D: -

DNA: TGTGCCAGCAGCAAGACAGGGGTCACCTACGAGCAGTACTTC
CDR3: CASSKTGVTYEQYF
V: TRBV7-6
size: -
J: TRBJ2-7
D: TRBD1